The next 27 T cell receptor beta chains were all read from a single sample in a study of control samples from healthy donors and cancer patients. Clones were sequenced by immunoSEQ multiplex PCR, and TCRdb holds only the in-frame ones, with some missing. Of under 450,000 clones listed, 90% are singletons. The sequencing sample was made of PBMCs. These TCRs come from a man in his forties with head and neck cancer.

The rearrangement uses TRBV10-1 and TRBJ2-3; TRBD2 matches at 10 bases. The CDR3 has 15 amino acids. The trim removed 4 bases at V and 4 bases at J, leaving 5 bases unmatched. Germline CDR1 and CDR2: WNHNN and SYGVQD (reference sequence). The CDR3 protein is CASSGGTSASDTQYF. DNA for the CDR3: TGCGCCAGCAGTGGGGGGACTAGCGCTTCAGATACGCAGTATTTT.

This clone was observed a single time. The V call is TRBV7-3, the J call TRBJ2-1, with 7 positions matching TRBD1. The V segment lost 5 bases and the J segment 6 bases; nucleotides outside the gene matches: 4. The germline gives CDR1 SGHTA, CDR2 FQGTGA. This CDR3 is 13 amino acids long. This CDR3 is CASSPGQSNEQFF. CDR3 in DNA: TGTGCCAGCAGCCCGGGACAGTCCAATGAGCAGTTCTTC.

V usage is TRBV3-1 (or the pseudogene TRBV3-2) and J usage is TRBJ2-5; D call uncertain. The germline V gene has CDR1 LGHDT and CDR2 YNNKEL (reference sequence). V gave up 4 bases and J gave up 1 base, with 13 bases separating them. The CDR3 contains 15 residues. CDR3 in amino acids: CASSPMTYPQETQYF. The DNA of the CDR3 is TGTGCCAGCAGCCCGATGACATACCCCCAAGAGACCCAGTACTTC.

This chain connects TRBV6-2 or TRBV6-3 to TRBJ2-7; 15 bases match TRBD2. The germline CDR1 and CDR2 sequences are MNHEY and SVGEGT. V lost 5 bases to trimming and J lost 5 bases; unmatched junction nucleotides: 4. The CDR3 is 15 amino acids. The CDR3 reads CASSGLAGGPHEQYF. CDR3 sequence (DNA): TGTGCCAGCAGTGGACTAGCGGGGGGGCCCCACGAGCAGTACTTC.

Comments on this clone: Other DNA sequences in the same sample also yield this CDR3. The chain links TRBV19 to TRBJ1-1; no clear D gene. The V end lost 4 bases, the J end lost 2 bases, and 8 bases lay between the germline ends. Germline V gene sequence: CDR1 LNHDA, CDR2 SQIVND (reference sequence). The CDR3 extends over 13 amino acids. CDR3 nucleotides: TGTGCCAGTAGTACCACCGTCAACACTGAAGCTTTCTTT. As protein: CASSTTVNTEAFF.

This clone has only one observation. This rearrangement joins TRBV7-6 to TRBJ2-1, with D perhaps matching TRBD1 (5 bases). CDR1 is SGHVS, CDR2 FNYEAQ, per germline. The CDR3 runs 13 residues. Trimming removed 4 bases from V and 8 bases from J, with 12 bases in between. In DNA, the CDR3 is TGTGCCAGCAGCTGGGCTAGGGGCGATGAGCAGTTCTTC. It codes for CASSWARGDEQFF.

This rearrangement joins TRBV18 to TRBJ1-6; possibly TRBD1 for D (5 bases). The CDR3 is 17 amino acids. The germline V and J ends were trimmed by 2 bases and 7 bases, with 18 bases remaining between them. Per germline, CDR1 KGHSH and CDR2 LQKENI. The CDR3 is CASSPTSYGRTNSPLHF. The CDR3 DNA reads TGTGCCAGCTCACCAACCTCCTACGGACGGACAAATTCACCCCTCCACTTT.

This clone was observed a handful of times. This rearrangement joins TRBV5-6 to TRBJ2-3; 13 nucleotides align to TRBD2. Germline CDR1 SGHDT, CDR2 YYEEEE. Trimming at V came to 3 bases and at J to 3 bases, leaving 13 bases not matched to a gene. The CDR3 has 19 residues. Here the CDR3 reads CASSSLTTTSGGATDTQYF. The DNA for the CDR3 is TGTGCCAGCAGCTCTCTCACTACTACTAGCGGGGGGGCGACAGATACGCAGTATTTT.

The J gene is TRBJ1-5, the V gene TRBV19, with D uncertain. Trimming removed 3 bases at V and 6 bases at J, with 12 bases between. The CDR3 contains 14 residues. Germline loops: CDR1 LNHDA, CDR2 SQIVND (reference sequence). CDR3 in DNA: TGTGCCAGTAGTATGAGCGCAGCCTTTCAGCCCCAGCATTTT. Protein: CASSMSAAFQPQHF.

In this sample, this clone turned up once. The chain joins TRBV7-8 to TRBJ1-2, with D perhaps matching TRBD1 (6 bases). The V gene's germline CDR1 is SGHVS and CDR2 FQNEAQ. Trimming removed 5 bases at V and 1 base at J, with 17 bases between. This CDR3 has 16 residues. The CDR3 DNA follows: TGTGCCAGCAGCGACGGGACGGGGGGGCTTAACTATGGCTACACCTTC. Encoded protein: CASSDGTGGLNYGYTF.

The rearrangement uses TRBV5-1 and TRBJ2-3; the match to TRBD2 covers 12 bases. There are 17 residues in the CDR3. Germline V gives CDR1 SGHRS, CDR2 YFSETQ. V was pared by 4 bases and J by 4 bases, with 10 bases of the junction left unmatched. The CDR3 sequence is CASSPIETSGGADTQYF. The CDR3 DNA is TGCGCCAGCAGCCCAATAGAGACTAGCGGGGGCGCAGATACGCAGTATTTT.

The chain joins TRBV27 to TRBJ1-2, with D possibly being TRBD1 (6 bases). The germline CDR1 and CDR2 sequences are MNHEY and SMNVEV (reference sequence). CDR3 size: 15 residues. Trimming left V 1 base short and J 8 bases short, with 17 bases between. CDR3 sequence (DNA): TGTGCCAGCAGTTTATGGGGGGCGAACCAAGAAGGCTACACCTTC. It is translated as CASSLWGANQEGYTF.

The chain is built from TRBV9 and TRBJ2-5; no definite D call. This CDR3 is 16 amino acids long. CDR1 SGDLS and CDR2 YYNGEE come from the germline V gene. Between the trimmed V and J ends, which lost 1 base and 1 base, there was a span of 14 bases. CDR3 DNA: TGTGCCAGCAGCGTAATACGTAGGTTAGGCCAAGAGACCCAGTACTTC. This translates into CASSVIRRLGQETQYF. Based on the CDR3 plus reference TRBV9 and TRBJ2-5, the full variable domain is DSGVTQTPKHLITATGQRVTLRCSPRSGDLSVYWYQQSLDQGLQFLIQYYNGEERAKGNILERFSAQQFPDLHSELNLSSLELGDSALYFCASSVIRRLGQETQYFGPGTRLLVL.

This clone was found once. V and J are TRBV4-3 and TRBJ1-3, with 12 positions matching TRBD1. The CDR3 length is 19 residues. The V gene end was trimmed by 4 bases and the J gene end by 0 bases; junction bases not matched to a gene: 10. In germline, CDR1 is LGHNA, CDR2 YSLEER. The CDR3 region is CASSRIRDRGLLSGNTIYF. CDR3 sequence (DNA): TGCGCCAGCAGCCGAATCCGGGACAGGGGGCTTCTCTCTGGAAACACCATATATTTT.

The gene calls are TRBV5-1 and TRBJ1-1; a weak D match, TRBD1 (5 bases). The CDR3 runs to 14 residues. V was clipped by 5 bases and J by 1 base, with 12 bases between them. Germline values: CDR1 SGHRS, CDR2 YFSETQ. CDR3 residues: CASSYGGENTEAFF. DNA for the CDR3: TGCGCCAGCAGTTATGGGGGGGAGAACACTGAAGCTTTCTTT. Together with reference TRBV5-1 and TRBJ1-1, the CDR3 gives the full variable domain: KAGVTQTPRYLIKTRGQQVTLSCSPISGHRSVSWYQQTPGQGLQFLFEYFSETQRNKGNFPGRFSGRQFSNSRSEMNVSTLELGDSALYLCASSYGGENTEAFFGQGTRLTVV.

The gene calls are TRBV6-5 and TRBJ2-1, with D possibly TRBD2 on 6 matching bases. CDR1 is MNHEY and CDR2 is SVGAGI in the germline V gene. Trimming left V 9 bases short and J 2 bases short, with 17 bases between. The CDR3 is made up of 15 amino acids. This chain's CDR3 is CASSFSGPTYNEQFF. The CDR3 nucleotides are TGTGCCAGTTCCTTTAGCGGTCCCACCTACAATGAGCAGTTCTTC.

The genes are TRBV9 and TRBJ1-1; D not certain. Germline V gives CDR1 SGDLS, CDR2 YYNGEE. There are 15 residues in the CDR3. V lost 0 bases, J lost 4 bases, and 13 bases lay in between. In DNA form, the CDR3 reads TGTGCCAGCAGCGTAGAGGGCATCCCGAGCACTGAAGCTTTCTTT. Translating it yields CASSVEGIPSTEAFF. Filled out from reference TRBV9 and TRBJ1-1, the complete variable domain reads DSGVTQTPKHLITATGQRVTLRCSPRSGDLSVYWYQQSLDQGLQFLIQYYNGEERAKGNILERFSAQQFPDLHSELNLSSLELGDSALYFCASSVEGIPSTEAFFGQGTRLTVV.

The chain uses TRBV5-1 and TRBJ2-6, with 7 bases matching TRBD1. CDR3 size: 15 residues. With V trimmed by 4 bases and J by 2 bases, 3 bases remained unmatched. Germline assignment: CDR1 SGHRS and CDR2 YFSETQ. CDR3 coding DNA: TGCGCCAGCAGCCCAGGGGGTACTGGGGCCAACGTCCTGACTTTC. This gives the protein CASSPGGTGANVLTF.

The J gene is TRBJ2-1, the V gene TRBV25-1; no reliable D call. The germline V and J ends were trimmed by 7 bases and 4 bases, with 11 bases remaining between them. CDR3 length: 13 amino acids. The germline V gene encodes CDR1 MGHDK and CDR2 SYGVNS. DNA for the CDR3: TGTGCCAGCATGCCGTACGGGTACAATGAGCAGTTCTTC. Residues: CASMPYGYNEQFF.

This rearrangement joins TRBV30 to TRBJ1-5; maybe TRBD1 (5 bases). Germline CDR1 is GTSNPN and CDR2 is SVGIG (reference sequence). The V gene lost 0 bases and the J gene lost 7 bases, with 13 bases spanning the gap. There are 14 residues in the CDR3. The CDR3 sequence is CAWSVVVGVQPQHF. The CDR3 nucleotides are TGTGCCTGGAGTGTCGTGGTAGGGGTCCAGCCCCAGCATTTT.

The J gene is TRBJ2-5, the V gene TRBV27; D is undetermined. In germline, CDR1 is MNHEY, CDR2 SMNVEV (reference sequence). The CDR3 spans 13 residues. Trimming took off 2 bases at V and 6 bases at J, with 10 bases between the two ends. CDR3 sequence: CASSLGVSKTQYF. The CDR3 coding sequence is TGTGCCAGCAGTTTAGGGGTCTCTAAGACCCAGTACTTC.

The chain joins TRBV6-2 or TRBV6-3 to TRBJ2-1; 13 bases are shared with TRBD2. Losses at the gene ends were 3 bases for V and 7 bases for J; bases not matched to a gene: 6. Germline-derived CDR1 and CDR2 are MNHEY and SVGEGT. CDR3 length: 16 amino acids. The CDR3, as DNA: TGTGCCAGCAGTTATCCGGGACTAGCGGGATCTAATGAGCAGTTCTTC. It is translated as CASSYPGLAGSNEQFF.

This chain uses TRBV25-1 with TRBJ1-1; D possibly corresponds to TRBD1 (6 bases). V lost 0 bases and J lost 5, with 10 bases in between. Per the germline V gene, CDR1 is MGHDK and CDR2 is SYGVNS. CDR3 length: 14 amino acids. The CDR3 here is CASSEYRGGTEAFF. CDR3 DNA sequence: TGTGCCAGCAGTGAATATAGGGGGGGAACTGAAGCTTTCTTT.

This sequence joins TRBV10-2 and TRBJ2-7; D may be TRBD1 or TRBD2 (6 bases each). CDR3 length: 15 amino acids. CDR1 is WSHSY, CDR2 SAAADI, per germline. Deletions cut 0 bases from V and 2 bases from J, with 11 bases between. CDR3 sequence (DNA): TGCGCCAGCAGTGAGTCGAAGGGGGGACCCTACGAGCAGTACTTC. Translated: CASSESKGGPYEQYF.

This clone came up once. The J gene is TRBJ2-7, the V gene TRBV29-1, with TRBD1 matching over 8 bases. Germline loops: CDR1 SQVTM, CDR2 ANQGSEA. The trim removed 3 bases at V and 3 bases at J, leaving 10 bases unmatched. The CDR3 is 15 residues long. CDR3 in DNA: TGCAGCGTTGAGGGGGGACAGGCCTATGACTACGAGCAGTACTTC. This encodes CSVEGGQAYDYEQYF.

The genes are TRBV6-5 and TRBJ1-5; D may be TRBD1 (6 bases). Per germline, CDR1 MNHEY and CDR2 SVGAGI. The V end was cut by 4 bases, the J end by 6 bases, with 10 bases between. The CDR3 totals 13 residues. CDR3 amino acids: CASSSGVGQPQHF. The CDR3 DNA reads TGTGCCAGCAGTTCAGGGGTTGGTCAGCCCCAGCATTTT.

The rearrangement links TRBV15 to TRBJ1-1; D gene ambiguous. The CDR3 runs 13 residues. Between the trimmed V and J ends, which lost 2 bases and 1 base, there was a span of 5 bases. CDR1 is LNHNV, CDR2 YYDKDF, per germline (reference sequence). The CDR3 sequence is CATSRTENTEAFF. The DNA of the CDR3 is TGTGCCACCAGCAGAACAGAGAACACTGAAGCTTTCTTT. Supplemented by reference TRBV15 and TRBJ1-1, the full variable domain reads DAMVIQNPRYQVTQFGKPVTLSCSQTLNHNVMYWYQQKSSQAPKLLFHYYDKDFNNEADTPDNFQSRRPNTSFCFLDIRSPGLGDTAMYLCATSRTENTEAFFGQGTRLTVV.